One TCR beta chain is described in this entry. Its antigen remains unidentified. These data belong to a study of beta chain features in type 1 diabetes. The overall study: Analysis included about 110 million sorted cells drawn from all samples.

Reverse transcription of all isolated RNA meant that expressed TCRB transcripts were sequenced. The assay was immunoSEQ multiplex PCR, and TCRdb's table has in-frame clones only and misses some. The profile shows roughly 300,000 clones, approximately 8% of them singletons. The CDR3 is 14 amino acids. CDR1 SGHVS and CDR2 FNYEAQ come from the germline V gene. Trimming pared 0 bases from V and 4 bases from J, leaving 9 bases between. Sorting gave populations that all exceeded 98% purity. Study-level points and caveats: A cDNA-based sequencing approach could over-represent cells with high TCR expression.

The clonotype originates from a woman aged 18-29 years in good health. The chain carries TRBV7-6 and TRBJ2-5, with D unclear. The sequencing input was central memory CD4+ T cells from blood. CDR3 protein: CASSLADTRETQYF. Here the CDR3 DNA reads TGTGCCAGCAGCTTAGCCGACACCAGAGAGACCCAGTACTTC.